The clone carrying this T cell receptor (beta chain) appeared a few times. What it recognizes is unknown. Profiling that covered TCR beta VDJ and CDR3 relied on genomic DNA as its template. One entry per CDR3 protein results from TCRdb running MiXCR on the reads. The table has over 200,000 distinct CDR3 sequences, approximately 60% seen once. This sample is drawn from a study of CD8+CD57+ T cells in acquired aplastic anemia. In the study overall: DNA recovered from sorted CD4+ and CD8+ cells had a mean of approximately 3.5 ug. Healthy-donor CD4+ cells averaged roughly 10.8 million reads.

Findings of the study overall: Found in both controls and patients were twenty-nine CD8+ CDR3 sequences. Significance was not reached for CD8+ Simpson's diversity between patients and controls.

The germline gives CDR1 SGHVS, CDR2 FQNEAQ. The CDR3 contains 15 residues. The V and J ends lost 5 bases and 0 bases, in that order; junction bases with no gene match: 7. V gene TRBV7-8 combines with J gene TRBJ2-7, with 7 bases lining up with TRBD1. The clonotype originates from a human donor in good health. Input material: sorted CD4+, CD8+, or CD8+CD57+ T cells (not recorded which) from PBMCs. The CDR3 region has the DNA TGTGCCAGCAGCGGGGACAGTCGAAGCTCCTACGAGCAGTACTTC. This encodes CASSGDSRSSYEQYF.